A single sample is the source of the 20 T cell receptor beta chains below, sequenced in a study of shared clonotypes between healthy human individuals. Method: immunoSEQ multiplex PCR; TCRdb's copy keeps in-frame clones and lacks some. The data contain around 240,000 clones, 60% to 80% of them singletons. Input material: memory CD4+ T cells sorted from blood. Subset noted: CD45RA-negative fraction. The receptors shown here come from a man between 25 and 39 years old in good health.

The CDR3 DNA follows: TGCAGCGTTGAGATTTTGACAGGGCCTACCTACGAGCAGTACTTC. It yields the protein CSVEILTGPTYEQYF. The V gene is TRBV29-1, the J gene TRBJ2-7, with TRBD1 matching over 7 bases. The junction had 10 bases not matched to a gene; V was cut back by 3 bases and J by 2 bases. This CDR3 spans 15 amino acids. Looked up from germline, CDR1 is SQVTM and CDR2 is ANQGSEA.

A single count supports this clone. The V gene is TRBV11-3, the J gene TRBJ2-5; D remains unclear. V lost 4 bases and J 1 base, leaving 7 bases between the germline ends. CDR3 length: 13 amino acids. Germline V gives CDR1 SGHNT, CDR2 YENEEA. The CDR3 region is CASSSPPQETQYF. The DNA of the CDR3 is TGTGCCAGCAGCTCGCCACCCCAAGAGACCCAGTACTTC.

This chain links TRBV7-1 with TRBJ2-1, with TRBD2 matching over 9 bases. TRBV7-1 is an ORF; its function is uncertain. This CDR3 has 13 amino acids. V was pared by 4 bases and J by 9 bases, with 4 bases of the junction left unmatched. The CDR3 loop reads CASSLAGGTEQFF. As DNA, the CDR3 is TGTGCCAGCAGCTTGGCGGGAGGGACTGAGCAGTTCTTC.

The V and J genes are TRBV20-1 and TRBJ1-2; tentative D call: TRBD1 (6 bases). V was shortened by 6 bases and J by 4 bases, with 9 bases between the two germline ends. This CDR3 has 11 amino acids. Germline lookup yields CDR1 DFQATT and CDR2 SNEGSKA (reference sequence). Here the CDR3 reads CSAIRGYGYTF. CDR3 nucleotide sequence: TGCAGTGCGATCAGGGGCTATGGCTACACCTTC.

The genes are TRBV2 and TRBJ2-1; D gene unclear. Trimming took 3 bases from V and 9 from J, leaving 6 bases between them. The length of the CDR3 is 11 residues. Looked up from germline, CDR1 is SNHLY and CDR2 is FYNNEI. CDR3 amino acids: CASSDGSEQFF. The CDR3 nucleotides read TGTGCCAGCAGTGACGGCAGTGAGCAGTTCTTC.

The J gene is TRBJ2-1, the V gene TRBV7-2, with a possible D match to TRBD2 (5 bases). This CDR3 has 14 amino acids. V lost 7 bases and J 10 bases, leaving 20 bases between the germline ends. Per germline, CDR1 SGHTA and CDR2 FQGNSA. The CDR3 DNA sequence: TGTGCCAGCACCCCGGGGAGCGTTCTAGACGAGCAGTTCTTC. Protein sequence: CASTPGSVLDEQFF.

This clone was seen a few times. This sequence joins TRBV29-1 and TRBJ2-1; D gene uncertain. Germline values: CDR1 SQVTM, CDR2 ANQGSEA. The V gene lost 3 bases and the J gene lost 1 base, with 7 bases spanning the gap. The CDR3 totals 13 residues. CDR3 loop: CSVEGFSYNEQFF. The CDR3 coding sequence is TGCAGCGTTGAGGGGTTTTCCTACAATGAGCAGTTCTTC.

The J gene is TRBJ1-1, the V gene TRBV5-4, with TRBD1 matching over 9 bases. With 6 bases clipped from V and 3 bases from J, the junction kept 3 bases outside the gene matches. This CDR3 has 13 amino acids. Germline V gene data show CDR1 as SGHNT and CDR2 as YYREEE (reference sequence). The CDR3 reads CASKQGADTEAFF. CDR3 nucleotide sequence: TGTGCCAGCAAACAGGGGGCGGACACTGAAGCTTTCTTT. The whole variable domain, filled in from reference TRBV5-4 and TRBJ1-1, reads ETGVTQSPTHLIKTRGQQVTLRCSSQSGHNTVSWYQQALGQGPQFIFQYYREEENGRGNFPPRFSGLQFPNYSSELNVNALELDDSALYLCASKQGADTEAFFGQGTRLTVV.

This clone was counted only a few times. CDR3 protein: CASRAGSASLETQYF. The CDR3 DNA is TGTGCCAGCAGGGCGGGTAGCGCGAGTCTAGAGACCCAGTACTTC. The chain couples TRBV7-2 to TRBJ2-5; TRBD2 is a possible D gene (5 bases). Germline CDR1 reads SGHTA; CDR2 reads FQGNSA. Trimming took off 6 bases at V and 4 bases at J, with 18 bases between the two ends. The CDR3 length is 15 residues.

The J gene is TRBJ2-7, the V gene TRBV29-1, with D perhaps matching TRBD1 (6 bases). Germline assignment: CDR1 SQVTM and CDR2 ANQGSEA. This CDR3 is 12 amino acids long. Between the trimmed V and J ends, which lost 7 bases and 0 bases, there was a span of 10 bases. The CDR3 sequence: CSATGTSYEQYF. DNA of the CDR3: TGCAGCGCAACAGGGACCTCCTACGAGCAGTACTTC.

V usage is TRBV5-1 and J usage is TRBJ2-1, with a tentative D call TRBD1 (5 bases). Germline CDR1 SGHRS, CDR2 YFSETQ. Trimming cost V 4 bases and J 5 bases, with 10 bases left between them. The CDR3 is 13 amino acids. Here the CDR3 DNA reads TGCGCCAGCAGCCTTGTGGGGCACAATGAGCAGTTCTTC. This translates into CASSLVGHNEQFF.

The chain has TRBV27 and TRBJ1-5; D gene unclear. This CDR3 has 15 amino acids. Germline CDR1 is MNHEY and CDR2 is SMNVEV (reference sequence). V was cut by 2 bases and J by 0 bases, with 8 bases left in between. CDR3 amino acids: CASSLAGYSNQPQHF. In nucleotides, the CDR3 is TGTGCCAGCAGTTTAGCCGGGTATAGCAATCAGCCCCAGCATTTT.

J is TRBJ2-7 and V is TRBV5-1, with TRBD2 matching over 13 bases. The CDR3 runs 15 residues. V lost 5 bases to trimming and J lost 5 bases; unmatched junction nucleotides: 7. CDR1 and CDR2 (germline): SGHRS, YFSETQ. The DNA of the CDR3 is TGCGCCAGCAGGCCACGACTAGCGGGAGGCCACGAGCAGTACTTC. This codes for CASRPRLAGGHEQYF.

The chain couples TRBV9 to TRBJ2-2, with D perhaps TRBD1 (6 bases). CDR3 size: 14 residues. V was pared by 2 bases and J by 5 bases, with 10 bases between. Germline V gene data show CDR1 as SGDLS and CDR2 as YYNGEE. For the CDR3, the DNA is TGTGCCAGCAGCGTTGACAGGTGGACCGGGGAGCTGTTTTTT. Translated: CASSVDRWTGELFF.

This clone was detected only a few times. The V call is TRBV10-1, the J call TRBJ2-7, with 12 bases identical to TRBD2. This CDR3 is 17 amino acids long. Germline trimming cut 3 bases from V and 3 bases from J; bases unmatched to any gene: 9. The germline V gene has CDR1 WNHNN and CDR2 SYGVQD (reference sequence). The CDR3 DNA sequence: TGCGCCAGCAGTGAACTAAAACTAGCGGGAGGAGACTACGAGCAGTACTTC. Translating it yields CASSELKLAGGDYEQYF.

The rearrangement uses TRBV6-1 and TRBJ2-2, with a possible D match to TRBD1 (5 bases). The V end was cut by 6 bases, the J end by 6 bases, with 17 bases between. The CDR3 is made up of 15 amino acids. Looked up from germline, CDR1 is MNHNS and CDR2 is SASEGT. The CDR3 region is CASRAVAMGPGELFF. In DNA form, the CDR3 reads TGTGCCAGCAGGGCGGTGGCGATGGGGCCCGGGGAGCTGTTTTTT.

V is TRBV19 and J is TRBJ2-7, with 7 bases fitting TRBD1. Unmatched junction bases numbered 11, after V lost 7 bases and J lost 2 bases. The germline V gene encodes CDR1 LNHDA and CDR2 SQIVND (reference sequence). The CDR3 consists of 15 residues. The CDR3 bases are TGTGCCAGTAACAGAGGGACAGACTTACCCTACGAGCAGTACTTC. Its translation: CASNRGTDLPYEQYF.

This clone occurred a few times. The rearrangement links TRBV7-2 to TRBJ2-1; the D is unclear. Per the germline V gene, CDR1 is SGHTA and CDR2 is FQGNSA. The CDR3 contains 14 residues. Trimming cost V 2 bases and J 9 bases, with 14 bases left between them. The CDR3 region has the DNA TGTGCCAGCAGCTTAAGCCCCGGCGTCCCTGAGCAGTTCTTC. Its protein is CASSLSPGVPEQFF.

The rearrangement links TRBV5-4 to TRBJ2-7; maybe TRBD1 (6 bases). CDR3 length: 16 amino acids. Germline lookup yields CDR1 SGHNT and CDR2 YYREEE (reference sequence). V lost 4 bases, J lost 0 bases, and 17 bases lay in between. The chain's CDR3 is CASSQANRVLSYEQYF. CDR3 in DNA: TGTGCCAGCAGCCAGGCAAACAGGGTTCTCTCCTACGAGCAGTACTTC.

The chain recombines TRBV27 with TRBJ2-1, with 7 bases fitting TRBD1. This CDR3 region has 12 residues. Looked up from germline, CDR1 is MNHEY and CDR2 is SMNVEV (reference sequence). Trimming cost V 7 bases and J 5 bases; bases outside gene matches: 2. The CDR3 here is CASNRGNNEQFF. The CDR3 DNA reads as TGTGCCAGCAACAGGGGAAACAATGAGCAGTTCTTC.